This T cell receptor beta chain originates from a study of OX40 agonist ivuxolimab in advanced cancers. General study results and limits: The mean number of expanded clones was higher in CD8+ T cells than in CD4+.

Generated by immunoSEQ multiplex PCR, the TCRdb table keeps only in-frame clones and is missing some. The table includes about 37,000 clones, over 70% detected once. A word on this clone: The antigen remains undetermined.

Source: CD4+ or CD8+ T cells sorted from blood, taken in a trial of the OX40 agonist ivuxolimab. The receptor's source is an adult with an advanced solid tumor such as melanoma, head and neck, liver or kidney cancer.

CDR3 nucleotide sequence: TGTGCCAGCAGTTACTCGACAGGGGGCCAGTACGAGCAGTACTTC. This gives the protein CASSYSTGGQYEQYF. This sequence joins TRBV6-5 and TRBJ2-7; 10 bases align to TRBD1. Germline V gives CDR1 MNHEY, CDR2 SVGAGI. The CDR3 is made up of 15 amino acids. V dropped 0 bases and J dropped 4; count of bases not matched to a gene: 3.